This T cell receptor beta chain was obtained from a study of T cell repertoires in cytomegalovirus infection. Remarks on this clonotype: Its antigen is currently unknown.

Study-level findings and limits: Clonotypes of TCR beta that were HLA-C-restricted and CMV-specific dominated the ex vivo response.

TCRdb fed the reads into MiXCR, producing one record per CDR3 protein. The sample lists a few hundred thousand distinct CDR3 sequences; around 35% were seen once. The sequencing used cultured PBMCs, collected from culture after CMV antigen stimulation. The TCR sequence derives from a human donor in good health (CMV status not recorded). Some clones in this sample may be carry-over from other donors' samples.

This CDR3 is CASRPAGANVLTF. The CDR3 bases are TGTGCCAGCAGACCCGCGGGGGCCAACGTCCTGACTTTC. The chain carries TRBV6-2 or TRBV6-3 and TRBJ2-6, with D unclear. The germline V gene encodes CDR1 MNHEY and CDR2 SVGEGT. The CDR3 consists of 13 residues. Deletions cut 6 bases from V and 4 bases from J, with 7 bases between.